These T cell receptor beta chains were read from a single sample in a study of T-cell memory formation after mild COVID-19. TCRdb redid the calling of the 5' RACE reads with MiXCR, one entry per CDR3 protein. The table shows around 390,000 distinct CDR3 sequences, with more than 15% occurring only once. Sequenced input: PBMCs or a T cell subset sorted from them (not recorded which). The receptors stem from a young man who had mild COVID-19 (a few samples of this study predate the infection). Cell type and time point are not known. CDR3s include the opening cysteine and the closing phenylalanine or tryptophan. The D gene is left open where the match is weak. Clone sizes are given selectively: once, few, many, or a class where the clone is expanded.

v_call: TRBV5-1
d_call: -
j_call: TRBJ2-3
clone_size: few
cdr3_nt: TGCGCCAGCAGCTTGGGAGTCGCGGCCCCCACAGATACGCAGTATTTT
cdr3_aa: CASSLGVAAPTDTQYF

v_call: TRBV27
d_call: -
j_call: TRBJ2-2
clone_size: few
cdr3_nt: TGTGCCAGCCACCCCCAACGACGGGACACTCGTCCGTACACCGGGGAGCTGTTTTTT
cdr3_aa: CASHPQRRDTRPYTGELFF

v_call: TRBV5-1
d_call: -
j_call: TRBJ2-1
clone_size: few
cdr3_nt: TGCGCCAGCAGCTTGTACACAGGGTACAATGAGCAGTTCTTC
cdr3_aa: CASSLYTGYNEQFF

v_call: TRBV5-1
d_call: TRBD2
j_call: TRBJ2-1
clone_size: few
cdr3_nt: TGCGCCAGCAGCGGTAGCGGGGGGAGTTATGTTGAGCAGTTCTTC
cdr3_aa: CASSGSGGSYVEQFF

v_call: TRBV29-1
d_call: -
j_call: TRBJ1-1
clone_size: -
cdr3_nt: TGCAGCGCTGACGACAGTAACACTGAAGCTTTCTTT
cdr3_aa: CSADDSNTEAFF

v_call: TRBV5-1
d_call: TRBD1
j_call: TRBJ1-1
clone_size: -
cdr3_nt: TGCGCCAGCAGATCGACAGGGGTTACTGAAGCTTTCTTT
cdr3_aa: CASRSTGVTEAFF

v_call: TRBV24-1
d_call: TRBD1
j_call: TRBJ2-7
clone_size: -
cdr3_nt: TGTGCCACCAGTGAGGATGGACAGGTGATTTCCTACGAGCAGTACTTC
cdr3_aa: CATSEDGQVISYEQYF

v_call: TRBV6-2/TRBV6-3
d_call: -
j_call: TRBJ2-2
clone_size: -
cdr3_nt: TGTGCCAGCAGTCCCCCCGGGACCTACGCGAACACCGGGGAGCTGTTTTTT
cdr3_aa: CASSPPGTYANTGELFF

v_call: TRBV5-1
d_call: -
j_call: TRBJ2-3
clone_size: many
cdr3_nt: TGCGCCAGCAGCTTATCGACTAGTCCCACAGATACGCAGTATTTT
cdr3_aa: CASSLSTSPTDTQYF

v_call: TRBV12-3/TRBV12-4
d_call: -
j_call: TRBJ2-1
clone_size: many
cdr3_nt: TGTGCCAGCAGTTTAGAAGGGACGGGGATTTTCTTC
cdr3_aa: CASSLEGTGIFF

v_call: TRBV7-8
d_call: TRBD1
j_call: TRBJ1-5
clone_size: many
cdr3_nt: TGTGCCAGCAGCAGTGGAGGGGGCGGAAGCAATCAGCCCCAGCATTTT
cdr3_aa: CASSSGGGGSNQPQHF

v_call: TRBV4-2
d_call: -
j_call: TRBJ2-1
clone_size: -
cdr3_nt: TGTGCCAGCAGCCAAGATCGTCGAGGTAGCCGACGCTCCTACAATGAGCAGTTCTTC
cdr3_aa: CASSQDRRGSRRSYNEQFF

v_call: TRBV7-9
d_call: TRBD1
j_call: TRBJ2-5
clone_size: few
cdr3_nt: TGTGCCAGCAGCTTCTGGACAGGGGAAGAGGCCCAGTACTTC
cdr3_aa: CASSFWTGEEAQYF

v_call: TRBV5-1
d_call: -
j_call: TRBJ2-2
clone_size: few
cdr3_nt: TGCGCCAGCAGCTTCGCGGGGGCCGCCGGGGAGCTGTTTTTT
cdr3_aa: CASSFAGAAGELFF

v_call: TRBV20-1
d_call: -
j_call: TRBJ2-7
clone_size: -
cdr3_nt: TGCAGTGCTAGAGGGACAGACTTTCGGGAGCAGTACTTC
cdr3_aa: CSARGTDFREQYF

v_call: TRBV20-1
d_call: -
j_call: TRBJ1-5
clone_size: -
cdr3_nt: TGCAGTGCTAGAAAAACAGGTGGCCTAAGTAATCAGCCCCAGCATTTT
cdr3_aa: CSARKTGGLSNQPQHF

v_call: TRBV7-2
d_call: TRBD2
j_call: TRBJ2-3
clone_size: few
cdr3_nt: TGTGCCAGCAGCCCGGGACTAGGATGGGATACGCAGTATTTT
cdr3_aa: CASSPGLGWDTQYF

v_call: TRBV2
d_call: -
j_call: TRBJ2-1
clone_size: -
cdr3_nt: TGTGCCAGCAGTTTAGAACAGGGCAATGAGCAGTTCTTC
cdr3_aa: CASSLEQGNEQFF

v_call: TRBV4-1
d_call: -
j_call: TRBJ1-1
clone_size: -
cdr3_nt: TGCGCCAGCAGCCGATTGAGCGGGTTGGCTTTCTTT
cdr3_aa: CASSRLSGLAFF

v_call: TRBV4-1
d_call: -
j_call: TRBJ1-2
clone_size: -
cdr3_nt: TGCGCCAGCAGCCAAGTGTACGCGGATTCCAACTATGGCTACACCTTC
cdr3_aa: CASSQVYADSNYGYTF

v_call: TRBV4-3
d_call: -
j_call: TRBJ2-3
clone_size: -
cdr3_nt: TGCGCCAGCAGCGGCCTAGGGGGAGATACGCAGTATTTT
cdr3_aa: CASSGLGGDTQYF

v_call: TRBV7-9
d_call: -
j_call: TRBJ2-1
clone_size: many
cdr3_nt: TGTGCCAGCAGCTTAGTGGCGATTAGGGACAATGAGCAGTTCTTC
cdr3_aa: CASSLVAIRDNEQFF

v_call: TRBV5-4
d_call: -
j_call: TRBJ2-5
clone_size: many
cdr3_nt: TGTGCCAGCAGCTTGGCCGGGCGAAGGGAGACCCAGTACTTC
cdr3_aa: CASSLAGRRETQYF

v_call: TRBV29-1
d_call: -
j_call: TRBJ1-1
clone_size: -
cdr3_nt: TGCAGCGTTGGCGACAGTTTAGAAGCTTTCTTT
cdr3_aa: CSVGDSLEAFF

v_call: TRBV2
d_call: -
j_call: TRBJ2-1
clone_size: -
cdr3_nt: TGTGCCAGCAGTATAGTTTCGGGGGCTGGCTCGAGCAATGAGCAGTTCTTC
cdr3_aa: CASSIVSGAGSSNEQFF

v_call: TRBV7-6
d_call: -
j_call: TRBJ2-6
clone_size: -
cdr3_nt: TGTGCCAGCAGCTTATGGCGTGCGATCTCTGGGGCCAACGTCCTGACTTTC
cdr3_aa: CASSLWRAISGANVLTF

v_call: TRBV6-6
d_call: -
j_call: TRBJ1-1
clone_size: -
cdr3_nt: TGTGCCAGCAGTTACTCGAGCCTATCAGGGAACACTGAAGCTTTCTTT
cdr3_aa: CASSYSSLSGNTEAFF

v_call: TRBV23-1
d_call: -
j_call: TRBJ2-7
clone_size: few
cdr3_nt: TGCGCCAGCAGTCCCTCTAGGTGGAATAAGTACGAGCAGTACTTC
cdr3_aa: CASSPSRWNKYEQYF

v_call: TRBV24-1
d_call: -
j_call: TRBJ2-3
clone_size: -
cdr3_nt: TGTGCCACCAAAGGGACGGAAGACACAGATACGCAGTATTTT
cdr3_aa: CATKGTEDTDTQYF

v_call: TRBV2
d_call: TRBD2
j_call: TRBJ2-1
clone_size: -
cdr3_nt: TGTGCCACCGGACTAGCGGGGAGTGAGCAGTTCTTC
cdr3_aa: CATGLAGSEQFF

v_call: TRBV4-3
d_call: TRBD1
j_call: TRBJ2-3
clone_size: few
cdr3_nt: TGCGCCAGCAGCCCCCAGGACAGGGTGAGCACAGATACGCAGTATTTT
cdr3_aa: CASSPQDRVSTDTQYF

v_call: TRBV7-6
d_call: -
j_call: TRBJ1-5
clone_size: many
cdr3_nt: TGTGCCAGCAGCTTAGGGGGCGGAGGCAATCAGCCCCAGCATTTT
cdr3_aa: CASSLGGGGNQPQHF

v_call: TRBV5-1
d_call: -
j_call: TRBJ1-2
clone_size: few
cdr3_nt: TGCGCCAGCAGGGGGGCCTTCTATGGCTACACCTTC
cdr3_aa: CASRGAFYGYTF

v_call: TRBV6-1
d_call: TRBD1
j_call: TRBJ2-2
clone_size: many
cdr3_nt: TGTGCCAGCAGTGAAGGGACAGGGGACACCGGGGAGCTGTTTTTT
cdr3_aa: CASSEGTGDTGELFF

v_call: TRBV7-9
d_call: -
j_call: TRBJ2-7
clone_size: few
cdr3_nt: TGTGCCAGCAACCCAGGGGGGTCTCTCTACGAGCAGTACTTC
cdr3_aa: CASNPGGSLYEQYF

v_call: TRBV12-3/TRBV12-4
d_call: -
j_call: TRBJ2-3
clone_size: -
cdr3_nt: TGTGCCAGCAGACTTTTACCCCACCCCGCAGATACGCAGTATTTT
cdr3_aa: CASRLLPHPADTQYF

v_call: TRBV10-3
d_call: -
j_call: TRBJ1-1
clone_size: few
cdr3_nt: TGTGCCATCAGTGACCCGGCGGGGAACACTGAAGCTTTCTTT
cdr3_aa: CAISDPAGNTEAFF

v_call: TRBV6-2/TRBV6-3
d_call: -
j_call: TRBJ2-2
clone_size: -
cdr3_nt: TGTGCCAGCGTCGGCGCTGGATACACCGGGGAGCTGTTTTTT
cdr3_aa: CASVGAGYTGELFF

v_call: TRBV6-4
d_call: TRBD2
j_call: TRBJ2-3
clone_size: -
cdr3_nt: TGTGCCAGCAGCACCATAGCGGGGGGGACAGATACGCAGTATTTT
cdr3_aa: CASSTIAGGTDTQYF

v_call: TRBV5-4
d_call: -
j_call: TRBJ2-3
clone_size: few
cdr3_nt: TGTGCCAGCAGTCCTCCCGGGACACTGAGCACAGATACGCAGTATTTT
cdr3_aa: CASSPPGTLSTDTQYF

v_call: TRBV5-1
d_call: -
j_call: TRBJ1-4
clone_size: many
cdr3_nt: TGCGCCAGCAGCTTCAGTTTTGGGAATGAAAAACTGTTTTTT
cdr3_aa: CASSFSFGNEKLFF

v_call: TRBV6-6
d_call: -
j_call: TRBJ1-4
clone_size: few
cdr3_nt: TGTGCCAGCAGTTACCAGGAGACTAATGAAAAACTGTTTTTT
cdr3_aa: CASSYQETNEKLFF

v_call: TRBV7-2
d_call: TRBD1
j_call: TRBJ1-2
clone_size: few
cdr3_nt: TGTGCCAGCAGCCCACACAGGGGGCAGGTGCTCGCTGGCACCTTC
cdr3_aa: CASSPHRGQVLAGTF

v_call: TRBV20-1
d_call: -
j_call: TRBJ2-2
clone_size: -
cdr3_nt: TGCAGTGCAAGGAATGATGGGGGCGTGAACACCGGGGAGCTGTTTTTT
cdr3_aa: CSARNDGGVNTGELFF

v_call: TRBV7-3
d_call: TRBD2
j_call: TRBJ2-5
clone_size: many
cdr3_nt: TGTGCCAGCAGCCTAGCGGGGGTGGACCAAGAGACCCAGTACTTC
cdr3_aa: CASSLAGVDQETQYF

v_call: TRBV27
d_call: TRBD1
j_call: TRBJ1-5
clone_size: -
cdr3_nt: TGTGCCACCCAGACAGGGCAGGGTCAGCCCCAGCATTTT
cdr3_aa: CATQTGQGQPQHF

v_call: TRBV20-1
d_call: -
j_call: TRBJ1-1
clone_size: -
cdr3_nt: TGCAGTGCTAGAGGCCAGACTCTGAACACTGAAGCTTTCTTT
cdr3_aa: CSARGQTLNTEAFF

v_call: TRBV7-2
d_call: TRBD2
j_call: TRBJ2-5
clone_size: -
cdr3_nt: TGTGCCAGCAGCCGCTCCTCTAGCGGGGGCGCAGAGACCCAGTACTTC
cdr3_aa: CASSRSSSGGAETQYF

v_call: TRBV11-2
d_call: TRBD1
j_call: TRBJ1-1
clone_size: -
cdr3_nt: TGTGCCAGCAGCTCATCAGGGGGACCTGAAGCTTTCTTT
cdr3_aa: CASSSSGGPEAFF

v_call: TRBV29-1
d_call: -
j_call: TRBJ1-3
clone_size: -
cdr3_nt: TGCAGCGTGCAACAGGGAAACGGAAACACCATATATTTT
cdr3_aa: CSVQQGNGNTIYF

v_call: TRBV18
d_call: -
j_call: TRBJ2-5
clone_size: few
cdr3_nt: TGTGCCAGCTCACCATCCATAGAGACCCAGTACTTC
cdr3_aa: CASSPSIETQYF

v_call: TRBV7-9
d_call: -
j_call: TRBJ2-3
clone_size: many
cdr3_nt: TGTGCCAGCAGCTTACCCCCACGAGTGGGGGGCACAGATACGCAGTATTTT
cdr3_aa: CASSLPPRVGGTDTQYF

v_call: TRBV7-2
d_call: -
j_call: TRBJ2-5
clone_size: -
cdr3_nt: TGTGCCAGCAGCTCCATCCTGGGCCTGGCGGAGACCCAGTACTTC
cdr3_aa: CASSSILGLAETQYF

v_call: TRBV20-1
d_call: -
j_call: TRBJ1-1
clone_size: -
cdr3_nt: TGCAGTGCTAGAGAGGGTGGGCGGTTGAACACTGAAGCTTTCTTT
cdr3_aa: CSAREGGRLNTEAFF

v_call: TRBV9
d_call: -
j_call: TRBJ2-5
clone_size: -
cdr3_nt: TGTGCCAGCAGCGTATTGGAGGGTAGCGCGCAGACCCAGTACTTC
cdr3_aa: CASSVLEGSAQTQYF